The clone carrying this T cell receptor (beta chain) was detected only a few times. The target antigen is unknown. This entry is derived from a study of CD8 T cells in ankylosing spondylitis. Overall study findings and caveats: For ankylosing spondylitis blood, a TCR beta motif of eight or nine highly homologous variants appeared characteristic.

This CDR3 region has 13 residues. Between the trimmed V and J ends, which lost 0 bases and 3 bases, there was a span of 7 bases. CDR1 is SGHDT and CDR2 is YYEEEE in the germline V gene. MiXCR, applied by TCRdb to the 5' RACE reads, yields one record per CDR3 protein. The sample consists of around 440,000 distinct CDR3 sequences, 15% to 20% of them appearing once. This chain joins TRBV5-6 and TRBJ2-7; D not resolved. Sequenced material: blood, either unsorted or a sorted T cell fraction (not recorded which). The TCR originated in a male donor with ankylosing spondylitis. CDR3 in DNA: TGTGCCAGCAGCTTGGACTCTCTCTACGAGCAGTACTTC. This gives the protein CASSLDSLYEQYF.